Below are 15 T cell receptor beta chains sequenced from a single sample in a study of shared clonotypes between healthy human individuals. The repertoire was sequenced with immunoSEQ multiplex PCR; TCRdb's copy has only in-frame clones and lacks some. In the table there are under 1,100,000 clones, about 75% of which are singletons. Material: memory CD4+ T cells sorted from blood. Subset: CD45RA-negative fraction. These TCRs come from a man between 18 and 35 years old in good health.

The chain has TRBV14 and TRBJ2-7; 8 bases line up with TRBD1. Germline-derived CDR1 and CDR2 are SGHDN and FVKESK. Losses at the gene ends were 4 bases for V and 7 bases for J; bases not matched to a gene: 6. The CDR3 spans 13 residues. The CDR3 loop reads CASSPTGAGEQYF. CDR3 bases: TGTGCCAGCAGCCCGACAGGGGCGGGGGAGCAGTACTTC.

This CDR3 is CASSPPVGGELFF. The CDR3 DNA reads as TGCGCCAGCAGCCCCCCAGTGGGCGGGGAGCTGTTTTTT. This chain connects TRBV5-1 to TRBJ2-2; D is uncertain. Trimming left V 4 bases short and J 7 bases short, with 11 bases between. The length of the CDR3 is 13 residues. The germline CDR1 and CDR2 sequences are SGHRS and YFSETQ.

This clone was seen once. J is TRBJ2-3 and V is TRBV4-1, with a weak D call TRBD1 (6 bases). The germline V and J ends were trimmed by 0 bases and 6 bases, with 16 bases remaining between them. Germline V lookup: CDR1 MGHRA, CDR2 YSYEKL. The CDR3 consists of 16 residues. The chain's CDR3 is CASSQDSTGPSDTQYF. CDR3 nucleotide sequence: TGCGCCAGCAGCCAAGATTCGACAGGTCCCTCGGATACGCAGTATTTT.

On this clone: Since a far larger clone is one base different, this is likely a read error. The chain has TRBV9 and TRBJ2-7; 7 bases fit TRBD2. Germline V lookup: CDR1 SGDLS, CDR2 YYNGEE. Losses at the gene ends were 4 bases for V and 0 bases for J; bases not matched to a gene: 4. The CDR3 is 14 residues long. The CDR3 loop is CASSLGGSSYEQYF. CDR3 nucleotides: TGTGCCAGCAGCTTAGGCGGGAGCTCCTACGAGCAGTACTTC.

This clone was seen once. This chain joins TRBV10-2 and TRBJ1-2; D not resolved. The CDR3 runs 13 residues. Per germline, CDR1 WSHSY and CDR2 SAAADI. V lost 2 bases to trimming and J lost 5 bases, with 9 bases between them. CDR3 coding DNA: TGCGCCAGCAGTGAGACATATAGATATGGCTACACCTTC. This encodes CASSETYRYGYTF.

The chain couples TRBV9 to TRBJ1-6, with 8 bases aligning to TRBD1. The CDR3 runs 16 residues. Per germline, CDR1 SGDLS and CDR2 YYNGEE. J gave up 5 bases and V 4 bases, and 8 bases lay outside the gene matches. CDR3: CASSRGQADNNSPLHF. The DNA for the CDR3 is TGTGCCAGCAGCCGGGGACAGGCAGATAATAATTCACCCCTCCACTTT.

This clone was observed at least ten times. CDR3 coding DNA: TGTGCCAGCAGCCAGGACCCCAACCCCACCGGGGAGCTGTTTTTT. Its protein is CASSQDPNPTGELFF. V is TRBV5-5 and J is TRBJ2-2; the D is unclear. CDR1 SGHKS and CDR2 YYEKEE come from the germline V gene (reference sequence). The CDR3 has 15 amino acids. The V and J ends lost 4 bases and 4 bases respectively, with 14 bases between them.

V gene TRBV6-1 combines with J gene TRBJ2-3; perhaps D is TRBD1 or TRBD2 (5 bases each). The CDR3 runs to 14 residues. Germline lookup yields CDR1 MNHNS and CDR2 SASEGT. Trimming cost V 6 bases and J 5 bases, with 15 bases left between them. The CDR3 sequence: CASRRGERGDTQYF. DNA of the CDR3: TGTGCCAGCAGGAGGGGAGAGAGAGGAGATACGCAGTATTTT.

The chain couples TRBV5-5 to TRBJ1-5, with TRBD1 as a possible D gene (5 bases). Per the germline V gene, CDR1 is SGHKS and CDR2 is YYEKEE (reference sequence). V dropped 2 bases and J dropped 6 bases, with 12 bases sitting between them. This CDR3 is 14 amino acids long. DNA of the CDR3: TGTGCCAGCAGCTTCAGGGATCGGGGTCAGCCCCAGCATTTT. Encoded protein: CASSFRDRGQPQHF.

Only a few counts were recorded for this clone. The J gene is TRBJ2-7, the V gene TRBV19; 7 bases align to TRBD2. Per germline, CDR1 LNHDA and CDR2 SQIVND (reference sequence). The V gene end was trimmed by 5 bases and the J gene end by 4 bases; junction bases not matched to a gene: 11. There are 15 residues in the CDR3. The CDR3 region has the DNA TGTGCCAGTAGTTTGAGACCTGGCGGGGGTTACGAGCAGTACTTC. Amino acids: CASSLRPGGGYEQYF.

In the case of this clone: A much larger clone sits a single nucleotide away, making a read error possible. The gene calls are TRBV6-6 and TRBJ2-7, with D perhaps TRBD1 (6 bases). The germline V and J ends were trimmed by 6 bases and 2 bases, with 11 bases remaining between them. The V gene's germline CDR1 is MNHNY and CDR2 SVGAGI (reference sequence). This CDR3 is 13 amino acids long. The CDR3 DNA reads TGTGCCAGCAGCGCCGGGACAACCTACGAGCAGTACTTC. Amino acids: CASSAGTTYEQYF.

This clone appeared a few times. The chain recombines TRBV7-3 with TRBJ1-6; no clear D gene. CDR3 length equals 15 residues. Trimming shortened V by 1 base and J by 7 bases, and 11 bases separated the two germline ends. Looked up from germline, CDR1 is SGHTA and CDR2 is FQGTGA. CDR3 protein: CASSLRGDRNSPLHF. The CDR3 nucleotides are TGTGCCAGCAGCTTAAGGGGAGACCGAAATTCACCCCTCCACTTT.

The chain recombines TRBV9 with TRBJ2-1; 10 nucleotides match TRBD1. The CDR3 covers 17 residues. Germline loops: CDR1 SGDLS, CDR2 YYNGEE. J gave up 9 bases and V 2 bases, and 14 bases lay outside the gene matches. The CDR3 here is CASSVTSSGQGIVEQFF. CDR3 bases: TGTGCCAGCAGCGTGACTTCCTCGGGACAGGGGATCGTTGAGCAGTTCTTC.

Note on this clone: Within the sample, other DNA sequences also encode this same CDR3. The J gene is TRBJ2-7, the V gene TRBV5-1; TRBD2 might be the D (6 bases). This CDR3 is built from 14 residues. Germline V lookup: CDR1 SGHRS, CDR2 YFSETQ. V was pared by 0 bases and J by 0 bases, with 7 bases between. CDR3 sequence (DNA): TGCGCCAGCAGCTTGGTGGGGGGCTCCTACGAGCAGTACTTC. It yields the protein CASSLVGGSYEQYF. The full variable domain, its missing parts supplied by reference TRBV5-1 and TRBJ2-7, is KAGVTQTPRYLIKTRGQQVTLSCSPISGHRSVSWYQQTPGQGLQFLFEYFSETQRNKGNFPGRFSGRQFSNSRSEMNVSTLELGDSALYLCASSLVGGSYEQYFGPGTRLTVT.

The chain uses TRBV11-2 and TRBJ2-7; D is perhaps TRBD1 or TRBD2 (6 bases each). Trimming removed 2 bases at V and 6 bases at J, with 17 bases between. Germline-derived CDR1 and CDR2 are SGHAT and FQNNGV. The CDR3 length is 15 residues. The CDR3 protein is CASSLLRTGGGEQYF. The CDR3 coding sequence is TGTGCCAGCAGCTTACTTCGGACTGGAGGGGGCGAGCAGTACTTC.